The 32 T cell receptor beta chains listed next were all sequenced from one sample in a study of T-cell reconstitution after alpha-beta-depleted transplantation in children. Unique molecular identifiers featured in how the TCRbeta library was prepared. TCRdb re-analysed the PCR reads in MiXCR, keeping a single row per CDR3 protein. The sample includes some 840,000 distinct CDR3 sequences, roughly 16% of them seen just once. This specimen was PBMCs, mostly from graft donor cells, taken 360 days after TCRalphabeta/CD19-depleted stem cell transplant. The receptors here all came from a male patient aged 10 to 17 who had a stem cell transplant for acute lymphoblastic leukemia, so the T cells may come from the graft donor.

This clonotype showed up just a few times. The CDR3 is CASSDVWGYTF. CDR3 nucleotides: TGTGCCAGCAGCGATGTGTGGGGCTACACCTTC. This sequence joins TRBV5-6 and TRBJ1-2; D gene unclear. The CDR3 totals 11 residues. The V and J ends lost 4 bases and 8 bases respectively, with 9 bases between them. CDR1 and CDR2 from the germline V gene are SGHDT and YYEEEE. The full variable domain, rest sourced from reference TRBV5-6 and TRBJ1-2, is DAGVTQSPTHLIKTRGQQVTLRCSPKSGHDTVSWYQQALGQGPQFIFQYYEEEERQRGNFPDRFSGHQFPNYSSELNVNALLLGDSALYLCASSDVWGYTFGSGTRLTVV.

The chain employs TRBV29-1 and TRBJ1-2, with D possibly matching TRBD1 (5 bases). The CDR3 is 12 residues long. CDR1 is SQVTM, CDR2 ANQGSEA, per germline. V lost 0 bases and J 7 bases, leaving 9 bases between the germline ends. CDR3 DNA: TGCAGCGTTGAAGATCTAGGGGTTGGCTACACCTTC. Protein sequence: CSVEDLGVGYTF.

This clonotype turned up a few times. This rearrangement joins TRBV20-1 to TRBJ2-5; TRBD1 aligns across 9 bases. The CDR3 has 19 residues. CDR1 and CDR2 (germline): DFQATT, SNEGSKA (reference sequence). After removal of 0 bases from V and 6 bases from J, the junction contained 20 bases not matched to a gene. The CDR3, as DNA: TGCAGTGCTAGAGATCCCGCTGAAAGGGGTCGAGGACAGGGGAAGACCCAGTACTTC. Residues: CSARDPAERGRGQGKTQYF.

This clonotype has ten or more counts. This rearrangement joins TRBV6-5 to TRBJ2-2; possibly TRBD1 for D (6 bases). This CDR3 contains 15 residues. Trimming stripped 6 bases from V and 4 bases from J, with 15 bases between. Germline V gene lookup returns CDR1 MNHEY and CDR2 SVGAGI. The chain's CDR3 is CASSPKTGATGELFF. In DNA form, the CDR3 reads TGTGCCAGCAGCCCAAAGACAGGAGCCACCGGGGAGCTGTTTTTT.

The chain links TRBV6-2 or TRBV6-3 to TRBJ1-5; TRBD1 matches at 9 bases. V trimming: 0 bases; J trimming: 2 bases; junction bases outside the gene matches: 11. Germline CDR1 MNHEY, CDR2 SVGEGT. The CDR3 is 19 residues long. CDR3: CASSYSVGQGPLGNQPQHF. CDR3 DNA: TGTGCCAGCAGTTACTCGGTGGGACAGGGCCCACTTGGCAATCAGCCCCAGCATTTT.

CDR3 DNA sequence: TGTGCCACCAGCAGAGAGAGGGCCCAGGGAAGCTCCTACAATGAGCAGTTCTTC. It specifies CATSRERAQGSSYNEQFF. The rearrangement uses TRBV15 and TRBJ2-1, with D perhaps given as TRBD1 or TRBD2 (5 bases each). This CDR3 region has 18 residues. The V and J ends lost 0 bases and 0 bases respectively, with 15 bases between them. CDR1 is LNHNV and CDR2 is YYDKDF in the germline V gene (reference sequence).

This clonotype was observed at least ten times. V and J are TRBV5-1 and TRBJ2-1; tentative D call: TRBD2 (6 bases). The CDR3 has 15 amino acids. Germline loops: CDR1 SGHRS, CDR2 YFSETQ. Trimming cost V 3 bases and J 5 bases, with 15 bases left between them. The CDR3 loop is CASSSDYLLNNEQFF. DNA for the CDR3: TGCGCCAGCAGCTCGGACTACCTGTTAAACAATGAGCAGTTCTTC.

This chain connects TRBV5-1 to TRBJ1-4, with 8 bases fitting TRBD1. V trimming: 3 bases; J trimming: 7 bases; junction bases outside the gene matches: 8. Germline lookup yields CDR1 SGHRS and CDR2 YFSETQ. The CDR3 is 15 amino acids. CDR3 region: CASSSDRGLGEKLFF. As DNA, the CDR3 is TGCGCCAGCAGCTCCGACAGGGGCCTTGGTGAAAAACTGTTTTTT.

This clonotype occurred many times. The gene calls are TRBV20-1 and TRBJ1-5; D unclear. The V and J ends lost 0 bases and 9 bases respectively, with 9 bases between them. CDR3 length: 12 amino acids. The germline V gene has CDR1 DFQATT and CDR2 SNEGSKA (reference sequence). CDR3: CSARDGFLPQHF. The CDR3, as DNA: TGCAGTGCTAGAGATGGATTTTTGCCCCAGCATTTT.

This sequence joins TRBV7-2 and TRBJ2-5; TRBD2 matches 8 bases. CDR1 is SGHTA and CDR2 is FQGNSA in the germline V gene. V gave up 2 bases and J gave up 5 bases; unmatched junction bases: 7. The CDR3 length is 15 residues. DNA for the CDR3: TGTGCCAGCAGCTTATACAGCGGGAGTTGGGAGACCCAGTACTTC. This codes for CASSLYSGSWETQYF.

The gene calls are TRBV6-1 and TRBJ1-2; 9 nucleotides align to TRBD1. The CDR3 length is 14 residues. Germline-derived CDR1 and CDR2 are MNHNS and SASEGT. The V segment lost 6 bases and the J segment 5 bases; nucleotides outside the gene matches: 7. CDR3 in DNA: TGTGCCAGCAGCCGGACAGGGGAATATTATGGCTACACCTTC. It translates to CASSRTGEYYGYTF.

In regard to this clonotype: Possible read error: a much larger clone is one base away. This chain links TRBV5-1 with TRBJ1-4; D is ambiguous. CDR3 length: 14 residues. The germline V gene encodes CDR1 SGHRS and CDR2 YFSETQ. The germline V and J ends were trimmed by 2 bases and 2 bases, with 7 bases remaining between them. DNA for the CDR3: TGCGCCAGCAGCTTTAGTGTGACTAATGAAAAACTGTTTTTT. Translation: CASSFSVTNEKLFF.

At least ten counts were recorded for this clonotype. V usage is TRBV5-1 and J usage is TRBJ1-3; D is undetermined. The CDR3 has 13 residues. The germline V gene encodes CDR1 SGHRS and CDR2 YFSETQ. Between the trimmed V and J ends, which lost 0 bases and 4 bases, there was a span of 5 bases. The CDR3 region has the DNA TGCGCCAGCAGCTTGGCAGAAGGAAACACCATATATTTT. This gives the protein CASSLAEGNTIYF.

The chain links TRBV7-6 to TRBJ2-5; 7 positions agree with TRBD1. V was clipped by 7 bases and J by 0 bases; unmatched bases: 17. CDR3 length: 18 residues. Germline CDR1 SGHVS, CDR2 FNYEAQ. This CDR3 reads CASTIPSTGTAYQETQYF. The CDR3 DNA reads as TGTGCCAGCACCATACCCTCGACCGGGACAGCCTACCAAGAGACCCAGTACTTC.

There are a few counts of this clonotype. V usage is TRBV29-1 and J usage is TRBJ2-3; 14 bases align to TRBD2. The CDR3 contains 14 residues. Germline V lookup: CDR1 SQVTM, CDR2 ANQGSEA. Losses at the gene ends were 4 bases for V and 3 bases for J; bases not matched to a gene: 0. CDR3 protein: CSVGLAGGTDTQYF. The CDR3 nucleotides are TGCAGCGTTGGACTAGCGGGAGGGACAGATACGCAGTATTTT.

This clonotype was counted only a few times. The J gene is TRBJ2-7, the V gene TRBV28; no clear D gene. CDR3 length equals 15 residues. V lost 8 bases and J lost 4, with 21 bases in between. Germline V gene sequence: CDR1 MDHEN, CDR2 SYDVKM. The CDR3 coding sequence is TGTGCCAGCGGCTTTGGACGGCGCCGATGGTACGAGCAGTACTTC. It specifies CASGFGRRRWYEQYF.

CDR3 in DNA: TGTGCCAGCAGTTACTCCGAGCGGCAAGGATACGAGCAGTACTTC. Protein product: CASSYSERQGYEQYF. V and J are TRBV6-2 or TRBV6-3 and TRBJ2-7, with TRBD2 as a possible D gene (5 bases). V lost 0 bases and J 4 bases, leaving 13 bases between the germline ends. CDR1 and CDR2 (germline): MNHEY, SVGEGT. The CDR3 runs to 15 residues.

This chain joins TRBV10-3 and TRBJ2-5; D is unclear. From germline, CDR1 is ENHRY and CDR2 SYGVKD. The CDR3 spans 14 residues. Trimming removed 4 bases from V and 5 bases from J, with 14 bases in between. The CDR3 spells CAISGLIRFETQYF. The CDR3 nucleotides are TGTGCCATCAGTGGATTGATTAGATTTGAGACCCAGTACTTC.

In its sample, this clonotype was seen a few times. The rearrangement joins TRBV29-1 to TRBJ1-1; D ambiguous. V lost 7 bases and J lost 4, with 10 bases in between. This CDR3 spans 11 amino acids. The germline V gene has CDR1 SQVTM and CDR2 ANQGSEA. CDR3: CSAAWSTEAFF. DNA for the CDR3: TGCAGCGCCGCTTGGAGCACTGAAGCTTTCTTT.

This clonotype was recorded a few times. The rearrangement joins TRBV18 to TRBJ1-2; 10 positions agree with TRBD1. After removal of 2 bases from V and 7 bases from J, the junction contained 13 bases not matched to a gene. The CDR3 is made up of 17 amino acids. The germline V gene has CDR1 KGHSH and CDR2 LQKENI. The CDR3 coding sequence is TGTGCCAGCTCACCAGTGCGGGACAGGGGAGCGTGGGCTGGCTACACCTTC. It encodes CASSPVRDRGAWAGYTF.

This clonotype was counted at least ten times. The chain employs TRBV20-1 and TRBJ1-2, with TRBD1 matching 8 bases. This CDR3 spans 14 amino acids. Trimming took 4 bases from V and 0 from J; bases not matched to a gene: 4. The germline CDR1 and CDR2 sequences are DFQATT and SNEGSKA (reference sequence). The CDR3 DNA reads as TGCAGTGCTATCCCAGGGGGCTCTAACTATGGCTACACCTTC. Its translation is CSAIPGGSNYGYTF.

The J gene is TRBJ1-2, the V gene TRBV20-1; perhaps TRBD1 as D (5 bases). V was trimmed by 3 bases and J by 5 bases, leaving 10 bases between them. The CDR3 is 12 residues long. From germline, CDR1 is DFQATT and CDR2 SNEGSKA (reference sequence). CDR3 sequence (DNA): TGCAGTGCTAGTCAGACAGTTTATGGCTACACCTTC. Amino acid sequence: CSASQTVYGYTF.

This clonotype came up a few times. The gene calls are TRBV24-1 and TRBJ1-3; D remains unclear. This CDR3 has 14 amino acids. Per the germline V gene, CDR1 is KGHDR and CDR2 is SFDVKD. The V gene lost 6 bases and the J gene lost 7 bases, with 15 bases spanning the gap. The CDR3 reads CATSYIPRRNTIYF. The CDR3 nucleotides read TGTGCCACCAGTTACATCCCCCGAAGGAACACCATATATTTT.

This clonotype was picked up a small number of times. The chain couples TRBV4-1 to TRBJ2-7, with 10 bases matching TRBD2. The J segment lost 5 bases and the V segment lost 0 bases, leaving 13 bases of the junction unmatched. CDR3 length equals 18 residues. Looked up from germline, CDR1 is MGHRA and CDR2 is YSYEKL. Here the CDR3 reads CASSQDSLSSGRTHEQYF. In DNA, the CDR3 is TGCGCCAGCAGCCAAGATTCCCTTTCTAGCGGGAGAACCCACGAGCAGTACTTC.

This clonotype was counted between two and nine times. The rearrangement joins TRBV5-1 to TRBJ2-7; 7 bases fit TRBD1. This CDR3 is built from 13 residues. V lost 7 bases and J lost 3; bases outside the gene matches: 7. Germline CDR1 is SGHRS and CDR2 is YFSETQ. In DNA form, the CDR3 reads TGCGCCAGCCACCGGGACAGAAACTACGAGCAGTACTTC. Residues: CASHRDRNYEQYF.

The chain links TRBV12-3 or TRBV12-4 to TRBJ2-5; no definite D call. Trimming removed 2 bases from V and 5 bases from J, with 12 bases in between. The CDR3 extends over 14 amino acids. As DNA, the CDR3 is TGTGCCAGCAGTTTACGCCGATTCAATGAGACCCAGTACTTC. Translating it yields CASSLRRFNETQYF.

This clonotype came up a few times. The chain recombines TRBV18 with TRBJ2-1, with 9 positions matching TRBD2. Germline V gene data show CDR1 as KGHSH and CDR2 as LQKENI. This CDR3 is 18 amino acids long. V gave up 0 bases and J gave up 6 bases; unmatched junction bases: 12. CDR3 residues: CASSPPWSASGNPNEQFF. CDR3 coding DNA: TGTGCCAGCTCACCACCGTGGAGTGCTAGCGGGAACCCCAATGAGCAGTTCTTC.

This clonotype came up a few times. This rearrangement joins TRBV24-1 to TRBJ2-3; D is perhaps TRBD1 (6 bases). Germline-derived CDR1 and CDR2 are KGHDR and SFDVKD. V was cut by 3 bases and J by 2 bases, with 17 bases left in between. The CDR3 is 17 amino acids. The chain's CDR3 is CATSDGQKRGPTDTQYF. The CDR3 DNA follows: TGTGCCACCAGTGATGGACAGAAACGGGGCCCCACAGATACGCAGTATTTT.

This clonotype occurred many times. The chain couples TRBV10-3 to TRBJ2-1; TRBD1 aligns across 10 bases. V was clipped by 8 bases and J by 6 bases; unmatched bases: 4. The CDR3 loop spans 13 amino acids. Germline CDR1 is ENHRY and CDR2 is SYGVKD. Here the CDR3 DNA reads TGTGCCATCGGAAGGACAGGGGGCAATGAGCAGTTCTTC. Translation: CAIGRTGGNEQFF.

The V gene is TRBV6-1, the J gene TRBJ1-2, with D tentatively TRBD1 (5 bases). V was shortened by 6 bases and J by 5 bases, with 16 bases between the two germline ends. This CDR3 region has 14 residues. The germline gives CDR1 MNHNS, CDR2 SASEGT. CDR3 sequence (DNA): TGTGCCAGCAGCCGCGGGGGGTCGCGGTATGGCTACACCTTC. Its protein is CASSRGGSRYGYTF.

V and J are TRBV5-1 and TRBJ2-3; the D is unclear. CDR3 length equals 14 residues. V lost 3 bases and J 2 bases, leaving 10 bases between the germline ends. From germline, CDR1 is SGHRS and CDR2 YFSETQ. The CDR3 here is CASSSDGFTDTQYF. The DNA for the CDR3 is TGCGCCAGCAGCTCGGACGGTTTCACAGATACGCAGTATTTT.

This clonotype has a single count. This sequence joins TRBV9 and TRBJ2-1; no clear D. The CDR3 has 15 amino acids. Germline lookup yields CDR1 SGDLS and CDR2 YYNGEE. V lost 0 bases and J lost 2, with 9 bases in between. The CDR3 protein is CASSVAWGAYNEQFF. Here the CDR3 DNA reads TGTGCCAGCAGCGTAGCATGGGGTGCCTACAATGAGCAGTTCTTC.